The 21 T cell receptor beta chains reported below all come from one sample, sequenced in a study of regulatory T cells in long-lasting Graves disease. Arm-PCR with iRepertoire HTBI primers amplified the CDR3 regions for these TCR beta libraries. Via MiXCR, TCRdb re-called the multiplex PCR reads, giving one row per CDR3 protein. The repertoire has 500,000 to 700,000 distinct CDR3 sequences, roughly 15% of them found once; the top ten carry about 20%. Documented time point: newly diagnosed GD, antithyroid drugs for less than 3 months. Researchers made the TCR library from RNA that was extracted from PBMCs. A further study also used this sample, focusing on T cells in Graves' hyperthyroidism and ophthalmopathy.

The material was peripheral blood mononuclear cells (PBMCs), obtained at new diagnosis, from a patient treated with antithyroid drugs. The receptor source for this set is a woman younger than 45 with Graves disease.

This rearrangement joins TRBV20-1 to TRBJ2-3, with D possibly matching TRBD1 (5 bases). The CDR3 spans 13 residues. The germline V and J ends were trimmed by 2 bases and 5 bases, with 11 bases remaining between them. Germline-derived CDR1 and CDR2 are DFQATT and SNEGSKA (reference sequence). The CDR3 reads CSARNPGRDTQYF. The CDR3 DNA is TGCAGTGCTAGAAACCCAGGGCGAGATACGCAGTATTTT.

This clonotype was recorded many times. The chain combines TRBV11-2 with TRBJ2-5, with D perhaps TRBD1 (5 bases). V lost 4 bases and J 4 bases, leaving 10 bases between the germline ends. Germline V gene sequence: CDR1 SGHAT, CDR2 FQNNGV. CDR3 length: 13 residues. The CDR3 coding sequence is TGTGCCAGCAGCTACCAGGGTGTAGAGACCCAGTACTTC. This translates into CASSYQGVETQYF. Together with reference TRBV11-2 and TRBJ2-5, the CDR3 gives the full variable domain: EAGVAQSPRYKIIEKRQSVAFWCNPISGHATLYWYQQILGQGPKLLIQFQNNGVVDDSQLPKDRFSAERLKGVDSTLKIQPAKLEDSAVYLCASSYQGVETQYFGPGTRLLVL.

This clonotype was picked up many times. The chain is built from TRBV27 and TRBJ2-1; D call uncertain. The CDR3 is made up of 16 amino acids. CDR1 and CDR2 from the germline V gene are MNHEY and SMNVEV (reference sequence). V was shortened by 3 bases and J by 0 bases, with 12 bases between the two germline ends. The CDR3 nucleotides read TGTGCCAGCAGTTTGGGCAGGATGAGCTCCTACAATGAGCAGTTCTTC. This codes for CASSLGRMSSYNEQFF.

This clonotype was seen repeatedly, ten times or more. The chain has TRBV3-1 and TRBJ2-3, with D uncertain. This CDR3 spans 15 amino acids. The germline V and J ends were trimmed by 0 bases and 2 bases, with 9 bases remaining between them. Germline CDR1 and CDR2: LGHDT and YNNKEL (reference sequence). CDR3 in amino acids: CASSQEGPLTDTQYF. CDR3 nucleotide sequence: TGTGCCAGCAGCCAAGAAGGGCCGCTCACAGATACGCAGTATTTT.

This clonotype was seen repeatedly, ten times or more. CDR3 sequence: CASSESGGRINTEAFF. The CDR3, as DNA: TGTGCCAGCAGTGAATCAGGGGGCCGTATCAACACTGAAGCTTTCTTT. The chain joins TRBV25-1 to TRBJ1-1; 8 bases fit TRBD1. Trimming took 1 base from V and 2 from J; bases not matched to a gene: 6. This CDR3 region has 16 residues. Germline CDR1 is MGHDK and CDR2 is SYGVNS.

This clonotype was seen only a few times. V gene TRBV7-8 combines with J gene TRBJ1-2, with D tentatively TRBD1 (6 bases). The V end lost 3 bases, the J end lost 7 bases, and 15 bases lay between the germline ends. The germline gives CDR1 SGHVS, CDR2 FQNEAQ. CDR3 size: 14 residues. CDR3: CASSFRSGEGGYTF. The CDR3 bases are TGTGCCAGCAGCTTTCGTTCAGGGGAGGGTGGCTACACCTTC.

This clonotype was recorded at least ten times. This rearrangement joins TRBV5-1 to TRBJ1-1; no reliable D call. CDR1 and CDR2 from the germline V gene are SGHRS and YFSETQ. This CDR3 comprises 14 residues. Trimming stripped 6 bases from V and 1 base from J, with 13 bases between. CDR3 protein: CASTLGPSNTEAFF. In nucleotides, the CDR3 is TGCGCCAGCACCCTCGGGCCCTCGAACACTGAAGCTTTCTTT.

This rearrangement joins TRBV29-1 to TRBJ1-5; 7 nucleotides match TRBD1. This CDR3 has 13 amino acids. Germline CDR1 and CDR2: SQVTM and ANQGSEA. Germline trimming cut 5 bases from V and 5 bases from J; bases unmatched to any gene: 6. The CDR3 reads CSVSGGTHQPQHF. The CDR3 DNA follows: TGCAGCGTTTCAGGGGGGACCCATCAGCCCCAGCATTTT. The full variable domain, its missing parts supplied by reference TRBV29-1 and TRBJ1-5, is SAVISQKPSRDICQRGTSLTIQCQVDSQVTMMFWYRQQPGQSLTLIATANQGSEATYESGFVIDKFPISRPNLTFSTLTVSNMSPEDSSIYLCSVSGGTHQPQHFGDGTRLSIL.

A few counts support this clonotype. This chain links TRBV20-1 with TRBJ2-7, with TRBD1 matching over 8 bases. Germline lookup yields CDR1 DFQATT and CDR2 SNEGSKA (reference sequence). The trim removed 6 bases at V and 5 bases at J, leaving 6 bases unmatched. There are 12 residues in the CDR3. This CDR3 reads CSAEDREDEQYF. The CDR3 nucleotides read TGCAGTGCCGAGGACAGGGAGGACGAGCAGTACTTC.

There are a few counts of this clonotype. The gene calls are TRBV20-1 and TRBJ1-5, with unresolved D. The CDR3 is made up of 14 amino acids. V was cut by 5 bases and J by 0 bases, with 11 bases left in between. Germline CDR1 is DFQATT and CDR2 is SNEGSKA (reference sequence). CDR3 in DNA: TGCAGTGCTTTGACCTTTAATAGCAATCAGCCCCAGCATTTT. Translation gives CSALTFNSNQPQHF.

This clonotype was detected only a few times. The chain joins TRBV20-1 to TRBJ2-1, with a tentative D call TRBD1 (5 bases). The CDR3 totals 14 residues. Germline-derived CDR1 and CDR2 are DFQATT and SNEGSKA (reference sequence). Trimming removed 2 bases at V and 9 bases at J, with 17 bases between. Here the CDR3 DNA reads TGCAGTGCTAGACCCTCCAACTGGGGCGGTGAGCAGTTCTTC. It yields the protein CSARPSNWGGEQFF.

This clonotype was observed at least ten times. V gene TRBV11-2 combines with J gene TRBJ2-7; D unresolved. Between the trimmed V and J ends, which lost 2 bases and 3 bases, there was a span of 17 bases. CDR1 SGHAT and CDR2 FQNNGV come from the germline V gene. The CDR3 has 16 amino acids. The CDR3: CASSLRSTDIHYEQYF. CDR3 coding DNA: TGTGCCAGCAGCTTAAGGAGCACCGATATTCACTACGAGCAGTACTTC.

This clonotype was counted a few times. The rearrangement joins TRBV11-3 to TRBJ1-1; 8 nucleotides agree with TRBD1. This CDR3 is built from 16 residues. V shed 3 bases and J 1 base; nucleotides not matched to a gene: 7. CDR1 is SGHNT, CDR2 YENEEA, per germline. The CDR3 DNA follows: TGTGCCAGCAGCTTCGTCTGGACAGGGAGGAACACTGAAGCTTTCTTT. It translates to CASSFVWTGRNTEAFF. Full variable domain (remainder filled in from reference TRBV11-3 and TRBJ1-1): EAGVVQSPRYKIIEKKQPVAFWCNPISGHNTLYWYLQNLGQGPELLIRYENEEAVDDSQLPKDRFSAERLKGVDSTLKIQPAELGDSAVYLCASSFVWTGRNTEAFFGQGTRLTVV.

The sample holds many counts of this clonotype. The gene calls are TRBV15 and TRBJ2-1; D possibly uses TRBD1 or TRBD2 (5 bases each). V lost 1 base, J lost 12 bases, and 19 bases lay in between. In germline, CDR1 is LNHNV, CDR2 YYDKDF (reference sequence). CDR3 length: 15 amino acids. The CDR3 DNA is TGTGCCACCAGCAGAGTATCGGGGCAGGGCGGGCCGCAGTTCTTC. This encodes CATSRVSGQGGPQFF.

V is TRBV7-2 and J is TRBJ2-3; the match to TRBD2 covers 10 bases. This CDR3 is built from 17 residues. Unmatched junction bases numbered 11, after V lost 5 bases and J lost 3 bases. Germline loops: CDR1 SGHTA, CDR2 FQGNSA. CDR3 nucleotides: TGTGCCAGCAGCCAAGGCCCTACTAGCGGGACAACAGATACGCAGTATTTT. It codes for CASSQGPTSGTTDTQYF.

This chain links TRBV7-2 with TRBJ2-1; 10 bases agree with TRBD2. Trimming at V came to 5 bases and at J to 4 bases, leaving 8 bases not matched to a gene. Germline-derived CDR1 and CDR2 are SGHTA and FQGNSA. The CDR3 spans 16 residues. The CDR3 sequence is CASSLGLAARYNEQFF. DNA for the CDR3: TGTGCCAGCAGCCTCGGACTAGCGGCAAGATACAATGAGCAGTTCTTC.

This clonotype was seen repeatedly, ten times or more. The chain employs TRBV5-1 and TRBJ2-1; no definite D call. CDR1 SGHRS and CDR2 YFSETQ come from the germline V gene. V lost 2 bases and J 0 bases, leaving 9 bases between the germline ends. The CDR3 length is 15 residues. For the CDR3, the DNA is TGCGCCAGCAGCTTACAGATTAGCTCCTACAATGAGCAGTTCTTC. Protein: CASSLQISSYNEQFF.

This clonotype was seen repeatedly, ten times or more. This chain joins TRBV5-1 and TRBJ2-1; 9 nucleotides match TRBD2. This CDR3 region has 14 residues. Germline lookup yields CDR1 SGHRS and CDR2 YFSETQ. Germline trimming cut 0 bases from V and 9 bases from J; bases unmatched to any gene: 4. CDR3 loop: CASSLVSGSGEQFF. The DNA for the CDR3 is TGCGCCAGCAGCTTGGTTAGCGGGAGTGGTGAGCAGTTCTTC.

The rearrangement uses TRBV28 and TRBJ1-2; 7 bases are a match to TRBD1. J lost 9 bases, V lost 0 bases, and 1 base had no gene match. The germline gives CDR1 MDHEN, CDR2 SYDVKM. This CDR3 is 12 amino acids long. CDR3 in amino acids: CASSLWDRSYTF. DNA for the CDR3: TGTGCCAGCAGTTTATGGGACAGGAGCTACACCTTC.

The gene calls are TRBV5-1 and TRBJ2-2, with a possible D match to TRBD1 (5 bases). CDR1 is SGHRS, CDR2 YFSETQ, per germline. The CDR3 runs to 13 residues. Deletions cut 7 bases from V and 6 bases from J, with 13 bases between. The CDR3 spells CASQGVVAGELFF. For the CDR3, the DNA is TGCGCCAGCCAGGGTGTCGTGGCCGGGGAGCTGTTTTTT.

This clonotype came up many times. V usage is TRBV6-1 and J usage is TRBJ1-1; 8 nucleotides align to TRBD1. In germline, CDR1 is MNHNS, CDR2 SASEGT. This CDR3 is 16 amino acids long. V trimming: 6 bases; J trimming: 1 base; junction bases outside the gene matches: 10. The CDR3 loop is CASRPKLGQGNTEAFF. The CDR3 nucleotides are TGTGCCAGCAGACCCAAACTCGGACAGGGGAACACTGAAGCTTTCTTT.